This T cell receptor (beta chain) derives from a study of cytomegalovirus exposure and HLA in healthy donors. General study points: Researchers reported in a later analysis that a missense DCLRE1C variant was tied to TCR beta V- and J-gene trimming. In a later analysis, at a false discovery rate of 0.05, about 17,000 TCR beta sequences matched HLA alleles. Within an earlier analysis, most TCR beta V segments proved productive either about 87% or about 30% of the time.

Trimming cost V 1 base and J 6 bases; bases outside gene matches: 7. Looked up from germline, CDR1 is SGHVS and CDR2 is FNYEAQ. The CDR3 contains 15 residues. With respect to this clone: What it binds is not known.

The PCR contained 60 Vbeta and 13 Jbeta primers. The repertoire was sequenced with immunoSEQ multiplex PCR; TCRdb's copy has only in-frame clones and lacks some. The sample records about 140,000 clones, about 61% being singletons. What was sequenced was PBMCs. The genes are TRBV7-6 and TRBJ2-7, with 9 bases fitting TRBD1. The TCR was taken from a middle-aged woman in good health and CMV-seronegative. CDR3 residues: CASSLVGDRASEQYF. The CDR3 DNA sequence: TGTGCCAGCAGCTTAGTGGGGGACAGGGCGAGCGAGCAGTACTTC.